This is a list of T cell receptor beta chains from one sample in a study of T-cell memory formation after mild COVID-19. TCRdb processed the 5' RACE reads anew with MiXCR; each CDR3 protein has one entry. Altogether roughly 410,000 distinct CDR3 sequences are present, 20% to 25% being singletons, with the ten largest covering about 8.7%. The sample was PBMCs or a T cell subset sorted from them (not recorded which). All receptors come from an adult woman who had mild COVID-19 (a few samples of this study predate the infection). Cell type and time point are not known. The CDR3 runs from the conserved cysteine through the conserved F or W. The D gene is left open where the match is weak. Rows may omit the clone size; those that give it use once, few, many or a size class.

clone size | CDR3 length | D gene | J gene | V gene | CDR3 protein | CDR3 DNA
NA | 15 | NA | TRBJ2-1 | TRBV7-2 | CASSVDPGAHNEQFF | TGTGCCAGCAGCGTAGACCCTGGGGCACACAATGAGCAGTTCTTC
few | 15 | TRBD2 | TRBJ2-7 | TRBV27 | CASGPSGARSYEQYF | TGTGCCAGCGGCCCTAGCGGGGCGCGCTCCTACGAGCAGTACTTC
NA | 15 | TRBD1 | TRBJ1-2 | TRBV27 | CASSWGQGSNYGYTF | TGTGCCAGCAGCTGGGGACAGGGATCAAACTATGGCTACACCTTC
few | 16 | NA | TRBJ2-1 | TRBV24-1 | CATSDPFGSSYNEQFF | TGTGCCACCAGTGATCCCTTTGGGAGCTCCTACAATGAGCAGTTCTTC
few | 15 | TRBD2 | TRBJ2-3 | TRBV6-5 | CASSPQRGDTDTQYF | TGTGCCAGCTCCCCGCAGCGGGGGGACACAGATACGCAGTATTTT
NA | 15 | NA | TRBJ1-2 | TRBV4-1 | CASSQGAGVGYGYTF | TGCGCCAGCAGCCAAGGGGCAGGGGTAGGATATGGCTACACCTTC
NA | 15 | NA | TRBJ1-2 | TRBV9 | CASSLQDSYNYGYTF | TGTGCCAGCAGCTTACAGGACAGTTATAACTATGGCTACACCTTC
few | 15 | NA | TRBJ2-1 | TRBV12-3/TRBV12-4 | CASSPNNLLGDEQFF | TGTGCCAGCAGCCCCAACAACCTCCTTGGCGATGAGCAGTTCTTC
NA | 17 | NA | TRBJ2-3 | TRBV4-2 | CASSQGVADTSTDTQYF | TGTGCCAGCAGCCAAGGGGTGGCGGATACTAGCACAGATACGCAGTATTTT
few | 18 | NA | TRBJ1-2 | TRBV18 | CASSPPLWRGLLDYGYTF | TGTGCCAGCTCACCACCTCTCTGGAGGGGCTTACTAGACTATGGCTACACCTTC
few | 13 | NA | TRBJ1-5 | TRBV3-1 | CASSQWTDQPQHF | TGTGCCAGCAGCCAGTGGACAGATCAGCCCCAGCATTTT
few | 17 | TRBD1 | TRBJ1-2 | TRBV5-1 | CASSELPFKTGNYGYTF | TGCGCCAGCAGCGAACTGCCCTTTAAGACAGGGAACTATGGCTACACCTTC
few | 12 | NA | TRBJ1-2 | TRBV29-1 | CSVGVLKYGYTF | TGCAGCGTTGGAGTGCTTAAGTATGGCTACACCTTC
NA | 15 | NA | TRBJ1-1 | TRBV5-1 | CASSLEPQPSTEAFF | TGCGCCAGCAGCTTGGAGCCCCAACCAAGCACTGAAGCTTTCTTT
few | 13 | NA | TRBJ2-3 | TRBV4-2 | CASSPKVPDTQYF | TGTGCCAGCAGCCCGAAGGTCCCAGATACGCAGTATTTT
NA | 16 | NA | TRBJ2-4 | TRBV7-2 | CASSPSLGLAKNIQYF | TGTGCCAGCAGCCCGAGCCTGGGACTAGCCAAAAACATTCAGTACTTC
NA | 14 | NA | TRBJ1-1 | TRBV7-2 | CASSSSGRRTEAFF | TGTGCCAGCAGCTCCTCGGGACGGAGGACTGAAGCTTTCTTT
few | 16 | TRBD2 | TRBJ2-1 | TRBV6-6 | CASRSISTSGYNEQFF | TGTGCCAGCAGATCTATTTCGACTAGCGGCTACAATGAGCAGTTCTTC
NA | 16 | NA | TRBJ2-5 | TRBV7-2 | CASSPGVHRDWETQYF | TGTGCCAGCAGCCCCGGGGTGCACAGGGATTGGGAGACCCAGTACTTC
many | 14 | NA | TRBJ1-2 | TRBV13 | CASSPLGTPYGYTF | TGTGCCAGCAGCCCCCTCGGGACACCTTATGGCTACACCTTC
NA | 13 | NA | TRBJ1-2 | TRBV24-1 | CATRDASNYGYTF | TGTGCCACCAGGGACGCCTCCAACTATGGCTACACCTTC
many | 11 | NA | TRBJ2-7 | TRBV7-9 | CASSLMDEQYF | TGTGCCAGCAGCTTAATGGACGAGCAGTACTTC
few | 15 | NA | TRBJ2-3 | TRBV7-3 | CASSMEGGWGDTQYF | TGTGCCAGCAGCATGGAAGGCGGGTGGGGAGATACGCAGTATTTT
few | 17 | TRBD1 | TRBJ1-1 | TRBV6-2/TRBV6-3 | CASSYGGQGARNTEAFF | TGTGCCAGCAGTTACGGGGGACAGGGGGCTCGGAACACTGAAGCTTTCTTT
NA | 16 | NA | TRBJ2-3 | TRBV24-1 | CATSQGERRYTDTQYF | TGTGCCACCAGTCAGGGAGAGCGGAGATACACAGATACGCAGTATTTT
once | 15 | TRBD1 | TRBJ1-2 | TRBV24-1 | CATSDPGTGVNGYTF | TGTGCCACCAGTGATCCCGGGACAGGGGTGAATGGCTACACCTTC
NA | 16 | TRBD2 | TRBJ2-3 | TRBV6-5 | CASSYPREAGEVTQYF | TGTGCCAGCAGTTACCCGAGGGAAGCGGGGGAGGTTACGCAGTATTTT
NA | 15 | NA | TRBJ2-1 | TRBV7-2 | CASSLGQVDYNEQFF | TGTGCCAGCAGCTTAGGCCAGGTCGACTACAATGAGCAGTTCTTC
NA | 11 | NA | TRBJ1-1 | TRBV20-1 | CSARQGLGAFF | TGCAGTGCTAGGCAGGGGCTCGGGGCTTTCTTT
NA | 14 | NA | TRBJ2-3 | TRBV5-1 | CASSLGDGTDTQYF | TGCGCCAGCAGCTTGGGGGACGGCACAGATACGCAGTATTTT
few | 13 | NA | TRBJ2-5 | TRBV5-1 | CASSWSSQETQYF | TGCGCCAGCAGCTGGAGCTCTCAAGAGACCCAGTACTTC
few | 14 | TRBD1 | TRBJ1-4 | TRBV5-5 | CASRGTANNEKLFF | TGTGCCAGCAGAGGGACAGCAAATAATGAAAAACTGTTTTTT
NA | 12 | NA | TRBJ2-1 | TRBV4-1 | CASSPESNEQFF | TGCGCCAGCAGCCCCGAGAGCAATGAGCAGTTCTTC
few | 16 | NA | TRBJ1-5 | TRBV5-6 | CASSLRQRVYNQPQHF | TGTGCCAGCAGCTTGAGACAGCGGGTATACAATCAGCCCCAGCATTTT